A single sample gave rise to the 20 T cell receptor beta chains below, sequenced in a study of T-cell reconstitution after alpha-beta-depleted transplantation in children. Unique molecular identifiers were used to barcode this TCRbeta library. MiXCR, run by TCRdb on the PCR reads, gives a single entry per CDR3 protein. The table has roughly 200,000 distinct CDR3 sequences, about 6.6% seen once. This specimen was PBMCs, taken before TCRalphabeta/CD19-depleted stem cell transplant. These receptor sequences come from a boy between 2 and 10 years old with acute lymphoblastic leukemia, due to receive a stem cell transplant.

For the CDR3, the DNA is TGCGCCAGCAGCTGGCAACTCCGGGACCGGGCCGAAGAGACCCAGTACTTC. This translates into CASSWQLRDRAEETQYF. The J gene is TRBJ2-5, the V gene TRBV5-1, with D perhaps TRBD1 or TRBD2 (5 bases each). Germline V gene data show CDR1 as SGHRS and CDR2 as YFSETQ. CDR3 size: 17 residues. The germline V and J ends were trimmed by 3 bases and 3 bases, with 21 bases remaining between them.

This clonotype was seen more than once but under ten times. The V and J genes are TRBV5-1 and TRBJ2-7, with 8 bases identical to TRBD1. This CDR3 has 13 amino acids. Trimming removed 5 bases from V and 2 bases from J; junction bases left unmatched: 3. In germline, CDR1 is SGHRS, CDR2 YFSETQ. CDR3 sequence reads: CASRWTGTYEQYF. The CDR3 nucleotides are TGCGCCAGCAGGTGGACAGGGACCTACGAGCAGTACTTC. The full variable domain, in which reference TRBV5-1 and TRBJ2-7 provide the parts outside the CDR3, is KAGVTQTPRYLIKTRGQQVTLSCSPISGHRSVSWYQQTPGQGLQFLFEYFSETQRNKGNFPGRFSGRQFSNSRSEMNVSTLELGDSALYLCASRWTGTYEQYFGPGTRLTVT.

The chain carries TRBV12-5 and TRBJ2-3, with 8 positions matching TRBD2. This CDR3 is 13 amino acids long. From germline, CDR1 is LGHNT and CDR2 FRNRAP. With 9 bases clipped from V and 5 bases from J, the junction kept 7 bases outside the gene matches. DNA of the CDR3: TGTGCTAGCTCCGGCGGGGGGATAGATACGCAGTATTTT. This translates into CASSGGGIDTQYF.

This clonotype was seen repeatedly, ten times or more. This chain joins TRBV28 and TRBJ2-1; TRBD1 might be the D (5 bases). Trimming left V 2 bases short and J 7 bases short, with 12 bases between. The V gene's germline CDR1 is MDHEN and CDR2 SYDVKM. The CDR3 extends over 14 amino acids. CDR3 DNA sequence: TGTGCCAGCAGTTTAGTCAGGGATCTTAATGAGCAGTTCTTC. This codes for CASSLVRDLNEQFF.

This chain joins TRBV7-9 and TRBJ2-5; 11 nucleotides align to TRBD2. Losses at the gene ends were 5 bases for V and 2 bases for J; bases not matched to a gene: 7. There are 16 residues in the CDR3. CDR1 is SEHNR and CDR2 is FQNEAQ in the germline V gene (reference sequence). CDR3 protein: CASSTGRTSGQETQYF. CDR3 DNA sequence: TGTGCCAGCAGCACCGGTAGGACTAGCGGGCAAGAGACCCAGTACTTC.

In DNA, the CDR3 is TGTGCCATCAGTGGTAGGACAGATAGCCGAGCGAACACCGGGGAGCTGTTTTTT. The encoded protein is CAISGRTDSRANTGELFF. The chain recombines TRBV10-3 with TRBJ2-2, with D possibly being TRBD1 (6 bases). Trimming stripped 4 bases from V and 0 bases from J, with 18 bases between. Germline CDR1 and CDR2: ENHRY and SYGVKD. CDR3 length: 18 residues.

This clonotype has a count of ten or more. The CDR3 region has the DNA TGTGCCAGCAGTTTATGGCCGGGCCGGGGATACGAGCAGTACTTC. It is translated as CASSLWPGRGYEQYF. The chain has TRBV28 and TRBJ2-7; D might be TRBD2 (5 bases). V was shortened by 0 bases and J by 4 bases, with 13 bases between the two germline ends. From germline, CDR1 is MDHEN and CDR2 SYDVKM. The CDR3 is 15 amino acids.

This clonotype was counted ten times or more. The chain couples TRBV28 to TRBJ1-1; TRBD1 might be the D (5 bases). Per germline, CDR1 MDHEN and CDR2 SYDVKM. V lost 6 bases, J lost 1 base, and 15 bases lay in between. CDR3 length equals 15 residues. The CDR3 sequence: CASRRGARKNTEAFF. In DNA, the CDR3 is TGTGCCAGCAGGAGGGGCGCTCGGAAGAACACTGAAGCTTTCTTT.

This clonotype was picked up many times. The rearrangement joins TRBV14 to TRBJ2-3; 9 bases are shared with TRBD2. Trimming removed 1 base from V and 1 base from J; junction bases left unmatched: 6. Germline V gives CDR1 SGHDN, CDR2 FVKESK. The CDR3 length is 17 residues. The CDR3 nucleotides are TGTGCCAGCAGCCAAGTCCCCCCTAGCGGGGGCACAGATACGCAGTATTTT. Residues: CASSQVPPSGGTDTQYF.

This clonotype was observed at least ten times. The J gene is TRBJ1-2, the V gene TRBV29-1, with D possibly TRBD1 on 6 matching bases. The CDR3 covers 11 residues. The V and J ends lost 7 bases and 6 bases respectively, with 12 bases between them. Germline V gene sequence: CDR1 SQVTM, CDR2 ANQGSEA. The CDR3 coding sequence is TGCAGCGCCACACAGGGAGATGGCTACACCTTC. Translating it yields CSATQGDGYTF.

This clonotype occurred a few times. The CDR3, as DNA: TGTGCCAGCAGCTTGATCAGACCCGGCACAGATACGCAGTATTTT. Protein product: CASSLIRPGTDTQYF. This chain joins TRBV5-6 and TRBJ2-3; unclear D gene. Germline V lookup: CDR1 SGHDT, CDR2 YYEEEE. This CDR3 has 15 residues. V shed 1 base and J shed 1 base, with 10 bases lying between them.

The table lists this clonotype with many counts. The gene calls are TRBV19 and TRBJ2-1; 10 positions agree with TRBD2. Germline-derived CDR1 and CDR2 are LNHDA and SQIVND (reference sequence). J lost 4 bases, V lost 5 bases, and 5 bases had no gene match. The CDR3 consists of 15 residues. In DNA, the CDR3 is TGTGCCAGTAGTGCCCTAGCGGGAGATTACAATGAGCAGTTCTTC. This codes for CASSALAGDYNEQFF.

This clonotype has only a few counts. This chain connects TRBV7-9 to TRBJ2-2, with D possibly matching TRBD1 (6 bases). The CDR3 has 17 amino acids. With 4 bases removed from V and 1 base from J, the gap between germline ends came to 16 bases. CDR1 and CDR2 from the germline V gene are SEHNR and FQNEAQ (reference sequence). The CDR3 loop is CASSSWTAVMNTGELFF. The CDR3 coding sequence is TGTGCCAGCAGCTCGTGGACAGCCGTAATGAACACCGGGGAGCTGTTTTTT.

This clonotype was found many times. CDR3 DNA sequence: TGTGCCAGCAGTGAATCCGACACCTACAATGAGCAGTTCTTC. Translating gives CASSESDTYNEQFF. The rearrangement joins TRBV2 to TRBJ2-1; no clear D. The CDR3 contains 14 residues. Germline V gene data show CDR1 as SNHLY and CDR2 as FYNNEI. V shed 2 bases and J shed 2 bases, with 7 bases lying between them.

In its sample, this clonotype was seen many times. The chain couples TRBV29-1 to TRBJ1-2; D remains unclear. The CDR3 is 11 amino acids. The V gene's germline CDR1 is SQVTM and CDR2 ANQGSEA. The germline V and J ends were trimmed by 7 bases and 4 bases, with 10 bases remaining between them. The CDR3 reads CSAEWGYGYTF. The DNA for the CDR3 is TGCAGCGCCGAATGGGGCTATGGCTACACCTTC.

This clonotype appeared many times. The chain has TRBV12-3 or TRBV12-4 and TRBJ2-2; 11 bases line up with TRBD1. The CDR3 extends over 15 amino acids. V trimming: 6 bases; J trimming: 6 bases; junction bases outside the gene matches: 6. CDR3 sequence (DNA): TGTGCCAGCAGGAGGACAGGGGGCGCATCCGGGGAGCTGTTTTTT. Its protein product is CASRRTGGASGELFF.

This clonotype was seen at least ten times. The chain links TRBV5-6 to TRBJ2-3, with 15 bases lining up with TRBD2. In germline, CDR1 is SGHDT, CDR2 YYEEEE. CDR3 length: 16 residues. Trimming took 2 bases from V and 6 from J; bases not matched to a gene: 4. For the CDR3, the DNA is TGTGCCAGCAGCTTTGGGACTAGCGGGAGGTCCGATACGCAGTATTTT. Translated: CASSFGTSGRSDTQYF.

This clonotype was seen at least ten times. This rearrangement joins TRBV12-3 or TRBV12-4 to TRBJ2-2; 8 positions agree with TRBD2. The CDR3 extends over 19 amino acids. With 7 bases clipped from V and 5 bases from J, the junction kept 21 bases outside the gene matches. The CDR3 spells CASTDRSRLAPGQTGELFF. The CDR3 DNA sequence: TGTGCCAGCACCGACCGCTCTAGACTAGCGCCAGGCCAGACCGGGGAGCTGTTTTTT.

The sample holds a few counts of this clonotype. The chain recombines TRBV6-5 with TRBJ2-1; D not certain. V was cut by 4 bases and J by 8 bases, with 15 bases left in between. Germline-derived CDR1 and CDR2 are MNHEY and SVGAGI. There are 14 residues in the CDR3. CDR3 region: CASSFSLSRDEQFF. CDR3 in DNA: TGTGCCAGCAGTTTTAGTCTCTCTAGGGATGAGCAGTTCTTC.

This clonotype was recorded many times. The chain carries TRBV6-2 or TRBV6-3 and TRBJ2-5; tentative D call: TRBD2 (6 bases). Trimming took off 4 bases at V and 6 bases at J, with 9 bases between the two ends. Per germline, CDR1 MNHEY and CDR2 SVGEGT. The CDR3 is 12 amino acids. The CDR3 loop is CASSSAGKTQYF. The DNA of the CDR3 is TGTGCCAGCAGTTCAGCGGGCAAGACCCAGTACTTC.